The 11 T cell receptor beta chains listed next were all sequenced from one sample in a study of CD8 T cells in ankylosing spondylitis. Their antigens are not known. Overall study findings and caveats: Several highly homologous variants made up a TCR beta motif that seemed to typify ankylosing spondylitis blood.

One entry per CDR3 protein, called by TCRdb with MiXCR from the 5' RACE reads. This sample has 800,000 to 900,000 distinct CDR3 sequences; 10% to 15% occur once, and the top ten carry about 0.49%. Sequencing input: blood, either unsorted or a sorted T cell fraction (not recorded which). All receptors come from a male donor with ankylosing spondylitis.

The rearrangement uses TRBV2 and TRBJ2-1; 9 bases map to TRBD2. Unmatched junction bases numbered 6, after V lost 5 bases and J lost 4 bases. Germline V gives CDR1 SNHLY, CDR2 FYNNEI. The length of the CDR3 is 15 residues. The CDR3 DNA reads TGTGCCAGCAGTCCCCCGGGACTAGCTTACAATGAGCAGTTCTTC. Translated: CASSPPGLAYNEQFF.

This clonotype was seen more than once but under ten times. The rearrangement uses TRBV2 and TRBJ2-1, with D uncertain. The V end lost 4 bases, the J end lost 9 bases, and 13 bases lay between the germline ends. Germline V lookup: CDR1 SNHLY, CDR2 FYNNEI. The CDR3 sequence is 13 residues long. As DNA, the CDR3 is TGTGCCAGCAGTGGGGCAGTCAATAGTGAGCAGTTCTTC. Translation: CASSGAVNSEQFF.

V usage is TRBV28 and J usage is TRBJ1-3, with a possible D match to TRBD1 (6 bases). This CDR3 comprises 18 residues. Germline V lookup: CDR1 MDHEN, CDR2 SYDVKM. V gave up 2 bases and J gave up 0 bases, with 17 bases separating them. The CDR3 bases are TGTGCCAGCAGTTTACAGGGGACGCAGAGAAACTCTGGAAACACCATATATTTT. Amino acids: CASSLQGTQRNSGNTIYF.

This clonotype came up a few times. The chain carries TRBV10-3 and TRBJ2-5, with 12 nucleotides matching TRBD1. The CDR3 is made up of 16 amino acids. Trimming removed 4 bases from V and 5 bases from J; junction bases left unmatched: 8. Germline V gene lookup returns CDR1 ENHRY and CDR2 SYGVKD. CDR3 protein: CAISGLGQGAGETQYF. The CDR3 DNA reads as TGTGCCATCAGTGGGCTGGGACAGGGGGCCGGGGAGACCCAGTACTTC.

V is TRBV5-1 and J is TRBJ1-2; 10 nucleotides agree with TRBD1. Germline loops: CDR1 SGHRS, CDR2 YFSETQ. The V gene end was trimmed by 4 bases and the J gene end by 8 bases; junction bases not matched to a gene: 8. This CDR3 spans 14 amino acids. CDR3 sequence: CASSTRGQGYGYTF. The DNA of the CDR3 is TGCGCCAGCAGCACCCGGGGACAGGGGTACGGCTACACCTTC.

A few counts support this clonotype. The chain's CDR3 is CASSQSGGSYEQYF. The DNA of the CDR3 is TGTGCCAGCAGCCAGAGCGGGGGATCCTACGAGCAGTACTTC. The V gene is TRBV7-9, the J gene TRBJ2-7; 8 bases are a match to TRBD2. From germline, CDR1 is SEHNR and CDR2 FQNEAQ (reference sequence). The junction had 4 bases not matched to a gene; V was cut back by 5 bases and J by 1 base. This CDR3 has 14 residues.

V gene TRBV5-6 combines with J gene TRBJ2-7; a possible D gene is TRBD1 (5 bases). V lost 6 bases, J lost 2 bases, and 18 bases lay in between. Germline V gene sequence: CDR1 SGHDT, CDR2 YYEEEE. The CDR3 totals 15 residues. The chain's CDR3 is CASTSLGASAYEQYF. The DNA of the CDR3 is TGTGCCAGCACCTCGTTAGGGGCGTCGGCCTACGAGCAGTACTTC.

The chain carries TRBV27 and TRBJ1-5; D may be TRBD1 (5 bases). The CDR3 totals 13 residues. Per germline, CDR1 MNHEY and CDR2 SMNVEV (reference sequence). Trimming removed 8 bases from V and 5 bases from J, with 13 bases in between. The CDR3 loop is CASPSGPHQPQHF. CDR3 nucleotides: TGTGCCAGCCCATCGGGGCCCCATCAGCCCCAGCATTTT.

The genes are TRBV11-2 and TRBJ1-2; 12 nucleotides match TRBD1. Losses at the gene ends were 5 bases for V and 6 bases for J; bases not matched to a gene: 7. From germline, CDR1 is SGHAT and CDR2 FQNNGV. The CDR3 length is 15 residues. Here the CDR3 reads CASSQGGTGGNGYTF. The CDR3 bases are TGTGCCAGCAGCCAGGGTGGGACAGGGGGCAATGGCTACACCTTC.

Only a few counts were recorded for this clonotype. The chain uses TRBV9 and TRBJ2-7; the D gene is possibly TRBD2 (5 bases). CDR1 is SGDLS, CDR2 YYNGEE, per germline. This CDR3 comprises 14 residues. V lost 4 bases and J 1 base, leaving 12 bases between the germline ends. CDR3 nucleotides: TGTGCCAGCAGCCCCCGACTAATATCCTACGAGCAGTACTTC. The encoded protein is CASSPRLISYEQYF.

This clonotype has just a few counts. The chain joins TRBV13 to TRBJ1-6; possibly TRBD1 for D (5 bases). Trimming took 0 bases from V and 4 from J, leaving 10 bases between them. Germline CDR1 PRHDT, CDR2 FYEKMQ (reference sequence). The CDR3 extends over 16 amino acids. The CDR3 nucleotides are TGTGCCAGCAGCTTAGGCGTGGCAGGGTATAATTCACCCCTCCACTTT. Residues: CASSLGVAGYNSPLHF. The whole variable domain, remainder taken from reference TRBV13 and TRBJ1-6, is AAGVIQSPRHLIKEKRETATLKCYPIPRHDTVYWYQQGPGQDPQFLISFYEKMQSDKGSIPDRFSAQQFSDYHSELNMSSLELGDSALYFCASSLGVAGYNSPLHFGNGTRLTVT.